This T cell receptor beta chain was captured in a study of T-cell memory formation after mild COVID-19. Per the germline V gene, CDR1 is MNHEY and CDR2 is SVGAGI. The CDR3 consists of 14 residues. The ends were cut back, 2 bases at V and 2 bases at J, with 9 bases in the middle. This clonotype was observed a handful of times. TCRdb processed the 5' RACE reads anew with MiXCR; each CDR3 protein has one entry. The sample records 310,000 or so distinct CDR3 sequences, 15% to 20% being singletons. The origin of this receptor is a young man who had mild COVID-19 (a few samples of this study predate the infection). Cell type and time point are not known. This chain joins TRBV6-5 and TRBJ1-1; D is uncertain. Sequenced sample: PBMCs or a T cell subset sorted from them (not recorded which). The CDR3 coding sequence is TGTGCCAGCAGTTACACACCGGGTAACACTGAAGCTTTCTTT. It is translated as CASSYTPGNTEAFF.